Reported below is one T cell receptor beta chain. Antigen specificity is unknown. Produced via immunoSEQ multiplex PCR; TCRdb's table is partial and in-frame only. The sample holds about 54,000 clones; 84% are singletons and the top ten take roughly 1.2%. These data belong to a study of OX40 agonist ivuxolimab in advanced cancers. Study information: Patients were treated with ivuxolimab, an agonistic anti-OX40 (CD134) antibody. Among those enrolled, mean age was around 55 years (range roughly 20 to 85) and approximately 80% were male.

Germline V gives CDR1 SGHTA, CDR2 FQGNSA. CDR3 size: 15 residues. Trimming took 1 base from V and 4 from J, leaving 14 bases between them. Study observations and caveats: No antigen was identified for the clonally expanded peripheral T cells.

The chain joins TRBV7-2 to TRBJ2-7, with TRBD2 as a possible D gene (6 bases). The receptor was isolated from an adult with an advanced solid tumor such as melanoma, head and neck, liver or kidney cancer. The sample in question was CD4+ or CD8+ T cells sorted from blood, obtained in a trial of the OX40 agonist ivuxolimab. The CDR3 sequence is CASSLGPRTIYEQYF. CDR3 sequence (DNA): TGTGCCAGCAGCTTAGGCCCCCGGACTATTTACGAGCAGTACTTC.